This T cell receptor (beta chain) is drawn from a study of chemoradiotherapy in HPV16-positive cancers. The study, taken as a whole, reports: Candidate HPV-specific clones and E7-related TCR motifs grew in tumor during treatment. HPV-specific T cells were functionally defined from only a couple of HPV16-positive patients. HPV-responsive T-cell expansion during chemoradiotherapy was linked to improved recurrence-free survival in HPV16-positive patients.

Using immunoSEQ multiplex PCR, the repertoire was profiled, and TCRdb retains in-frame clones only, with some absent. Of about 20,000 clones listed, around 87% are singletons. The germline V gene has CDR1 GTSNPN and CDR2 SVGIG (reference sequence). Trimming removed 0 bases from V and 2 bases from J; junction bases left unmatched: 5. The CDR3 spans 17 residues. In the case of this clone: Its target is not known. In the same sample, other DNA sequences code for this CDR3.

Repertoires were sampled repeatedly during chemoradiotherapy. The rearrangement links TRBV30 to TRBJ2-3; 13 positions agree with TRBD2. The sequencing used blood, collected from a patient who underwent chemoradiotherapy. This TCR derives from a human donor with HPV-associated anogenital cancer. The CDR3: CAWSVGTSGTHTDTQYF. In DNA, the CDR3 is TGTGCCTGGAGTGTTGGGACTAGCGGGACACACACAGATACGCAGTATTTT.